Included here is one T cell receptor (beta chain) sequence, with context. Its specificity is not known. The sample originates from a study of T cell repertoires in cytomegalovirus infection. Study-level information: It was the public TCR beta signatures that indicated both CMV infection and matching HLA type.

TCRdb itself ran the reads through MiXCR, one entry per CDR3 protein. The repertoire holds some 560,000 distinct CDR3 sequences, with under 45% as singletons. V shed 1 base and J shed 5 bases, with 6 bases lying between them. This CDR3 comprises 14 residues. The germline CDR1 and CDR2 sequences are MNHEY and SVGAGI. The material was cultured PBMCs, obtained from culture after CMV antigen stimulation. The receptor comes from a human donor in good health (CMV status not recorded). Some clones in this sample may be carry-over from other donors' samples. The V and J genes are TRBV6-5 and TRBJ1-6, with D possibly TRBD1 on 6 matching bases. The CDR3 bases are TGTGCCAGCAGTTACTGGACAGATAATTCACCCCTCCACTTT. Protein: CASSYWTDNSPLHF.